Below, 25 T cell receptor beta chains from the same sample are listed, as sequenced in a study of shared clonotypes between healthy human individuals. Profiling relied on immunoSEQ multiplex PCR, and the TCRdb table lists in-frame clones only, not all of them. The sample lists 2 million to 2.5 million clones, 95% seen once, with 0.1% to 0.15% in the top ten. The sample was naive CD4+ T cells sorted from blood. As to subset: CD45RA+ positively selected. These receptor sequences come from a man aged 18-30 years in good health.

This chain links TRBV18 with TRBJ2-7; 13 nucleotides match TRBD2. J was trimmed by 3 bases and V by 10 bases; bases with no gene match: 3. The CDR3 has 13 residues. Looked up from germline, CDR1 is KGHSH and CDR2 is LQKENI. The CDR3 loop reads CATGTSGNYEQYF. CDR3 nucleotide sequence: TGTGCCACCGGGACTAGCGGGAACTACGAGCAGTACTTC.

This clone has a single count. DNA of the CDR3: TGTGCCAGCTCAGGGGACAGGGGCAGCGGGCAGCCCCAGCATTTT. It encodes CASSGDRGSGQPQHF. The chain joins TRBV18 to TRBJ1-5; TRBD1 aligns across 10 bases. With V trimmed by 5 bases and J by 7 bases, 8 bases remained unmatched. The CDR3 has 15 amino acids. The germline V gene encodes CDR1 KGHSH and CDR2 LQKENI.

The CDR3 DNA reads TGTGCCAGCAGCTTACGACGGACAGACAAAGCTTTCTTT. This sequence encodes CASSLRRTDKAFF. The chain links TRBV11-1 to TRBJ1-1; possibly TRBD1 for D (6 bases). The CDR3 spans 13 residues. Trimming cost V 2 bases and J 9 bases, with 13 bases left between them. Per the germline V gene, CDR1 is SGHAT and CDR2 is FQDESV (reference sequence).

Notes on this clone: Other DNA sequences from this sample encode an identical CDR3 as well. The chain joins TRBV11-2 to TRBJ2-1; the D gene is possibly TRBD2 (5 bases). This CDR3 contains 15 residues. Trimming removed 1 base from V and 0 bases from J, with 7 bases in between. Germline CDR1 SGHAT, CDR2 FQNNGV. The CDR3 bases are TGTGCCAGCAGCTTAGGGACTGTCTCCTACAATGAGCAGTTCTTC. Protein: CASSLGTVSYNEQFF.

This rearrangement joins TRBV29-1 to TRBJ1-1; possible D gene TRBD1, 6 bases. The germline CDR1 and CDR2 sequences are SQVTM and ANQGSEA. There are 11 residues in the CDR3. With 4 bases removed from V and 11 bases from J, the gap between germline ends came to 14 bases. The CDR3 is CSVVGWDNAFF. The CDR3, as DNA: TGCAGCGTTGTAGGGTGGGACAACGCTTTCTTT.

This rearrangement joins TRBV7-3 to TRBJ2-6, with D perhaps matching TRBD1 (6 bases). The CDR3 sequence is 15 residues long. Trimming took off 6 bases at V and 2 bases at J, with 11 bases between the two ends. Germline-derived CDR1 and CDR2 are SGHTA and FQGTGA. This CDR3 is CASSETGTGANVLTF. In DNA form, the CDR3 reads TGTGCCAGCAGTGAGACAGGTACTGGGGCCAACGTCCTGACTTTC.

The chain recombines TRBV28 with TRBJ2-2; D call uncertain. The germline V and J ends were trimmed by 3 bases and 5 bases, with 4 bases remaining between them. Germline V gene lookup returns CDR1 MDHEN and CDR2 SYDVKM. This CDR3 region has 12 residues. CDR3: CASSFGTGELFF. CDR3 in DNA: TGTGCCAGCAGTTTCGGTACCGGGGAGCTGTTTTTT. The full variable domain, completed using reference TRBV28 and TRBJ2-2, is DVKVTQSSRYLVKRTGEKVFLECVQDMDHENMFWYRQDPGLGLRLIYFSYDVKMKEKGDIPEGYSVSREKKERFSLILESASTNQTSMYLCASSFGTGELFFGEGSRLTVL.

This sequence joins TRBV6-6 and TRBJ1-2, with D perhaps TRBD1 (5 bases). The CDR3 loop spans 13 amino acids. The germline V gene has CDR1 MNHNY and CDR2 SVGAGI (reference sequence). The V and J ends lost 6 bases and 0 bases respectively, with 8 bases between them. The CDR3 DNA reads TGTGCCAGCAGCCAGGGACCTAACTATGGCTACACCTTC. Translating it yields CASSQGPNYGYTF.

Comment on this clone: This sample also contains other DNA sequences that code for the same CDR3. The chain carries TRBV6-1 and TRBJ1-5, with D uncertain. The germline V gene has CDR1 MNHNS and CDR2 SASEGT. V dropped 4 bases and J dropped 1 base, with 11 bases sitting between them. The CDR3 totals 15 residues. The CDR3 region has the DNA TGTGCCAGCAGTGCCACCACGGGGAGCAATCAGCCCCAGCATTTT. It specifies CASSATTGSNQPQHF.

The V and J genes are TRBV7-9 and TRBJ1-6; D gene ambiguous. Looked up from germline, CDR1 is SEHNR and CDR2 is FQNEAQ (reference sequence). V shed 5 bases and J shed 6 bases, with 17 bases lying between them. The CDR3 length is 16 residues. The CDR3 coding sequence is TGTGCCAGCAGCCCCAGTTCCAAGGGTAGTAATTCACCCCTCCACTTT. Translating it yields CASSPSSKGSNSPLHF. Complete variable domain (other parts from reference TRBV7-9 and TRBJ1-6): DTGVSQNPRHKITKRGQNVTFRCDPISEHNRLYWYRQTLGQGPEFLTYFQNEAQLEKSRLLSDRFSAERPKGSFSTLEIQRTEQGDSAMYLCASSPSSKGSNSPLHFGNGTRLTVT.

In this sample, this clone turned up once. The chain's CDR3 is CASSYFDRLDSPLHF. CDR3 in DNA: TGTGCCAGCAGTTACTTCGACAGGTTGGATTCACCCCTCCACTTT. The chain combines TRBV6-5 with TRBJ1-6; TRBD1 is a possible D gene (6 bases). CDR1 is MNHEY, CDR2 SVGAGI, per germline. The ends were cut back, 1 base at V and 8 bases at J, with 12 bases in the middle. This CDR3 has 15 amino acids.

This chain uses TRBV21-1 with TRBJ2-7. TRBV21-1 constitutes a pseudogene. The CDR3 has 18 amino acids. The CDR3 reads CASSKARDSNPRSYEQYF. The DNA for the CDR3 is TGTGCCAGCAGCAAAGCAAGGGATTCAAATCCCCGCTCCTACGAGCAGTACTTC.

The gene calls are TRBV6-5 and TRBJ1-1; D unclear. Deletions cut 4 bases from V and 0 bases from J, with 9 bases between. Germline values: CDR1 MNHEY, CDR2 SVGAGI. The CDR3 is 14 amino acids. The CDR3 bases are TGTGCCAGCAGTTCGCCGAGGATGAACACTGAAGCTTTCTTT. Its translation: CASSSPRMNTEAFF.

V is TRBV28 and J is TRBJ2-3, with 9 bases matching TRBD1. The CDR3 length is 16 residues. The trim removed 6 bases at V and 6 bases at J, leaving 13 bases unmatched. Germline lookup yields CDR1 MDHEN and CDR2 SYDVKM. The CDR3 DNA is TGTGCCAGCAGATTGGAACCGGGACAGGGAGGTGATACGCAGTATTTT. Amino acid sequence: CASRLEPGQGGDTQYF.

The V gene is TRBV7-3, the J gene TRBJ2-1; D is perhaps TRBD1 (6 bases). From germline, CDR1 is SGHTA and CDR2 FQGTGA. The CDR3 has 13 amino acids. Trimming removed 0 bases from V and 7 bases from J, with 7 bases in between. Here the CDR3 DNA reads TGTGCCAGCAGCTTAACCCAGGGGAATGAGCAGTTCTTC. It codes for CASSLTQGNEQFF.

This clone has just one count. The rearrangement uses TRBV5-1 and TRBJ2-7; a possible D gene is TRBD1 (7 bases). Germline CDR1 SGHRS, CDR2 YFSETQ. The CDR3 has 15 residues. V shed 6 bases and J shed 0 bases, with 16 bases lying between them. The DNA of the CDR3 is TGCGCCAGCAACCCCCAGGGGGGAAGCTCCTACGAGCAGTACTTC. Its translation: CASNPQGGSSYEQYF.

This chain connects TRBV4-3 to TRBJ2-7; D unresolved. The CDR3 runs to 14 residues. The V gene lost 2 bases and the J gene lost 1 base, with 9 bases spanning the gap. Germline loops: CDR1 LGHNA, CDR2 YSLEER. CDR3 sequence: CASSQSPLSYEQYF. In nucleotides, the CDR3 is TGCGCCAGCAGCCAAAGTCCACTATCCTACGAGCAGTACTTC.

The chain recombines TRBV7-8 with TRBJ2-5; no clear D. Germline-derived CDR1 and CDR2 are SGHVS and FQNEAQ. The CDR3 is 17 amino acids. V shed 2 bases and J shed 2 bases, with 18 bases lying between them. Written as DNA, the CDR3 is TGTGCCAGCAGCTTACGATCAAAGAGTCGAAAGCAAGAGACCCAGTACTTC. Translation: CASSLRSKSRKQETQYF.

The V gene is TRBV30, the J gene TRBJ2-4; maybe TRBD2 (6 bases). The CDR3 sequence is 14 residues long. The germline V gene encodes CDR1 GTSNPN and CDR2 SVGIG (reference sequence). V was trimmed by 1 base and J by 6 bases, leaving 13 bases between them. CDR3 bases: TGTGCCTGGAGTGGACGGGAGTCGAGAAACATTCAGTACTTC. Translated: CAWSGRESRNIQYF.

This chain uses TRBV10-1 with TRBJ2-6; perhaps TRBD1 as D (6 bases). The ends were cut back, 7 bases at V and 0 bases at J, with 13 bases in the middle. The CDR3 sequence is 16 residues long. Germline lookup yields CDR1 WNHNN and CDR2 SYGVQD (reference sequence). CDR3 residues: CASTQGNLSGANVLTF. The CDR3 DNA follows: TGCGCCAGCACCCAGGGGAATCTCTCTGGGGCCAACGTCCTGACTTTC.

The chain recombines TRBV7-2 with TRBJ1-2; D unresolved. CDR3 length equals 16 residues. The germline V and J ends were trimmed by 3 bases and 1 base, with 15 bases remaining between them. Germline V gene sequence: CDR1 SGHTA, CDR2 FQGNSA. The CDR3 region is CASSLFLGVLNYGYTF. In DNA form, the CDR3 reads TGTGCCAGCAGCTTGTTCTTGGGCGTACTTAACTATGGCTACACCTTC.

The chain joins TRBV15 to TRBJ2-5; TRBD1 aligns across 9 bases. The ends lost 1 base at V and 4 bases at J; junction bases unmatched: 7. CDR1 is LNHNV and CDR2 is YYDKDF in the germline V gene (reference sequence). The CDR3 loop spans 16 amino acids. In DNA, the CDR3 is TGTGCCACCAGCAGAGCCGACAGGGGGGATGGAGAGACCCAGTACTTC. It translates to CATSRADRGDGETQYF.

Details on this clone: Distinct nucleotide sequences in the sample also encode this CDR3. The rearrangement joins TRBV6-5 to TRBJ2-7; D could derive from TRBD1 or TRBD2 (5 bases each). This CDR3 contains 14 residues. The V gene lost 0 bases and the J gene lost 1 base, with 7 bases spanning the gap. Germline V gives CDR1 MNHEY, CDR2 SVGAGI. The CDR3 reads CASSYSGRSYEQYF. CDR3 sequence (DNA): TGTGCCAGCAGTTACTCGGGACGATCCTACGAGCAGTACTTC.

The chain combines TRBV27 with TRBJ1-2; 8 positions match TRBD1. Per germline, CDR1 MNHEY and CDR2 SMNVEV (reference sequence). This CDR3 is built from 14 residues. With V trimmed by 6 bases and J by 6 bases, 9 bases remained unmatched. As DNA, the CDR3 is TGTGCCAGCAGACGTCCGGGACAGGCACATGGCTACACCTTC. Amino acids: CASRRPGQAHGYTF.

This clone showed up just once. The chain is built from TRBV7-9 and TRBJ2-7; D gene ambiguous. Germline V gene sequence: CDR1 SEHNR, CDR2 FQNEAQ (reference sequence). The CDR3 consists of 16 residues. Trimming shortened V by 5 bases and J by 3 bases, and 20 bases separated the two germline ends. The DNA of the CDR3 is TGTGCCAGCAGCCCTAGAAGCCCTGTGACTGGCTACGAGCAGTACTTC. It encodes CASSPRSPVTGYEQYF.